A selection of T cell receptor beta chains follows, all from one sample in a study of Ad26.COV2.S vaccination and SARS-CoV-2 variants. Only in-frame clones appear in the TCRdb table, and some are missing; sequencing was by immunoSEQ multiplex PCR. The table has about 400,000 clones, 70% to 90% seen once; the top ten hold over 1.5%. Material: peripheral blood, obtained in a trial of Ad26.COV2.S vaccine versus placebo. All receptors come from a person between 18 and 60 years old who received the Ad26.COV2.S COVID-19 vaccine or a placebo. The CDR3 runs from the conserved cysteine through the conserved F or W. D genes are given only for firm matches. Clone size is stated in some rows and not others, as once, few, many or a class when expanded.

V gene: TRBV5-8
J gene: TRBJ2-7
clone size: once
D gene: .
CDR3 DNA: TGTGCCAGCAGCTTGAGGCAGGGCTCCTACGAGCAGTACTTC
CDR3 protein: CASSLRQGSYEQYF

V gene: TRBV3-1/TRBV3-2
J gene: TRBJ1-2
clone size: .
D gene: .
CDR3 DNA: TGTGCCAGCAGCCCAGGGTATGGCTATGGCTACACCTTC
CDR3 protein: CASSPGYGYGYTF

V gene: TRBV18
J gene: TRBJ1-5
clone size: many
D gene: .
CDR3 DNA: TGTGCCAGCTCACCCCTACCCGTCGAAGGAAGCAATCAGCCCCAGCATTTT
CDR3 protein: CASSPLPVEGSNQPQHF

V gene: TRBV28
J gene: TRBJ1-5
clone size: .
D gene: .
CDR3 DNA: TGTGCCAGCAGTTCGGTGAATCAGCCCCAGCATTTT
CDR3 protein: CASSSVNQPQHF

V gene: TRBV14
J gene: TRBJ1-1
clone size: .
D gene: .
CDR3 DNA: TGTGCCAGCAGCCCCCGTGCGGGCATGAACACTGAAGCTTTCTTT
CDR3 protein: CASSPRAGMNTEAFF

V gene: TRBV7-8
J gene: TRBJ1-4
clone size: few
D gene: .
CDR3 DNA: TGTGCCAGCAGCTACGCGGCAGATCCAACTAATGAAAAACTGTTTTTT
CDR3 protein: CASSYAADPTNEKLFF

V gene: TRBV27
J gene: TRBJ2-1
clone size: .
D gene: .
CDR3 DNA: TGTGCCAGCAGTTTAGGGGGGCTATACAATGAGCAGTTCTTC
CDR3 protein: CASSLGGLYNEQFF

V gene: TRBV28
J gene: TRBJ1-6
clone size: .
D gene: .
CDR3 DNA: TGTGCCAGCACCATTGGGCGTTTTTCACCCCTCCACTTT
CDR3 protein: CASTIGRFSPLHF

V gene: TRBV7-2
J gene: TRBJ1-2
clone size: .
D gene: TRBD1
CDR3 DNA: TGTGCCAGCAGCTTAGGTCGTTTCGGACAGGGGGACGACTATGGCTACACCTTC
CDR3 protein: CASSLGRFGQGDDYGYTF

V gene: TRBV18
J gene: TRBJ2-7
clone size: .
D gene: TRBD1
CDR3 DNA: TGTGCCAGCTCACCGAGACAGGGGTCCTACGAGCAGTACTTC
CDR3 protein: CASSPRQGSYEQYF

V gene: TRBV6-2/TRBV6-3
J gene: TRBJ2-1
clone size: .
D gene: TRBD2
CDR3 DNA: TGTGCCAGCAGTTACGGGCTAGCGGGAGACTACAATGAGCAGTTCTTC
CDR3 protein: CASSYGLAGDYNEQFF

V gene: TRBV10-3
J gene: TRBJ2-1
clone size: once
D gene: TRBD2
CDR3 DNA: TGTGCCATCAGTGAGACTAGCGGGACCTACAATGAGCAGTTCTTC
CDR3 protein: CAISETSGTYNEQFF

V gene: TRBV9
J gene: TRBJ2-6
clone size: .
D gene: .
CDR3 DNA: TGTGCCAGCAGCCCCGGCCCCGGGACACCATTTTCTGGGGCCAACGTCCTGACTTTC
CDR3 protein: CASSPGPGTPFSGANVLTF

V gene: TRBV12-3/TRBV12-4
J gene: TRBJ1-1
clone size: .
D gene: TRBD1
CDR3 DNA: TGTGCCAGCAGTTTCCGGACAGGGTACGAAGCTTTCTTT
CDR3 protein: CASSFRTGYEAFF

V gene: TRBV3-1/TRBV3-2
J gene: TRBJ1-3
clone size: .
D gene: .
CDR3 DNA: TGTGCCAGCAGCCAAGAGGTCAGGCCAAACACCATATATTTT
CDR3 protein: CASSQEVRPNTIYF

V gene: TRBV7-3
J gene: TRBJ1-1
clone size: .
D gene: .
CDR3 DNA: TGTGCCAGCAGCTTGGACGGGGGCACTGAAGCTTTCTTT
CDR3 protein: CASSLDGGTEAFF

V gene: TRBV2
J gene: TRBJ2-1
clone size: .
D gene: TRBD2
CDR3 DNA: TGTGCCAGCAGTGATCCGGGAGGTGTATACAATGAGCAGTTCTTC
CDR3 protein: CASSDPGGVYNEQFF

V gene: TRBV7-2
J gene: TRBJ1-2
clone size: .
D gene: .
CDR3 DNA: TGTGCCAGCAGCTTAGGGGGCGCAATATCTGGCTACACCTTC
CDR3 protein: CASSLGGAISGYTF

V gene: TRBV5-1
J gene: TRBJ2-7
clone size: .
D gene: TRBD1
CDR3 DNA: TGCGCCAGCGCCCGGACAGGGGGCACGGGCGAGCAGTACTTC
CDR3 protein: CASARTGGTGEQYF

V gene: TRBV2
J gene: TRBJ2-7
clone size: .
D gene: .
CDR3 DNA: TGTGCCAGCAGTGAGGTGGACATTTCAGGCGAGCAGTACTTC
CDR3 protein: CASSEVDISGEQYF

V gene: TRBV19
J gene: TRBJ2-1
clone size: .
D gene: .
CDR3 DNA: TGTGCCAGTAGAGGGCAAGAAAATGAGCAGTTCTTC
CDR3 protein: CASRGQENEQFF

V gene: TRBV11-3
J gene: TRBJ2-3
clone size: once
D gene: .
CDR3 DNA: TGTGCCAGCAGCCCACAGGGAAGCACAGATACGCAGTATTTT
CDR3 protein: CASSPQGSTDTQYF

V gene: TRBV5-1
J gene: TRBJ1-1
clone size: .
D gene: .
CDR3 DNA: TGCGCCAGCAGCATCCCCGCTGAGGCAGCCTGGAACACTGAAGCTTTCTTT
CDR3 protein: CASSIPAEAAWNTEAFF

V gene: TRBV5-1
J gene: TRBJ2-1
clone size: .
D gene: .
CDR3 DNA: TGCGCCAGCAGCCTCCCCACGGGCTACGCTGAGCAGTTCTTC
CDR3 protein: CASSLPTGYAEQFF

V gene: TRBV28
J gene: TRBJ1-2
clone size: .
D gene: TRBD1
CDR3 DNA: TGTGCCAGCAGTTTGTCGAGGGGGCTATATGGCTACACCTTC
CDR3 protein: CASSLSRGLYGYTF

V gene: TRBV27
J gene: TRBJ2-7
clone size: .
D gene: TRBD1
CDR3 DNA: TGTGCCAGCAGTCCAATAATCGGCCTAGGACAGGGACCCTACGAGCAGTACTTC
CDR3 protein: CASSPIIGLGQGPYEQYF

V gene: TRBV7-9
J gene: TRBJ1-5
clone size: .
D gene: .
CDR3 DNA: TGTGCCAGCAGCTTCCAGACAGACTATAGCAATCAGCCCCAGCATTTT
CDR3 protein: CASSFQTDYSNQPQHF

V gene: TRBV20-1
J gene: TRBJ2-5
clone size: .
D gene: TRBD2
CDR3 DNA: TGCAGTGCTAGTGGTCCCGCCGGGACTAGCGGGAGGGAGACCCAGTACTTC
CDR3 protein: CSASGPAGTSGRETQYF

V gene: TRBV10-3
J gene: TRBJ2-7
clone size: few
D gene: TRBD2
CDR3 DNA: TGTGCCATCAGTGAGGGGACTAGCGGGACCTACGAGCAGTACTTC
CDR3 protein: CAISEGTSGTYEQYF

V gene: TRBV5-4
J gene: TRBJ1-2
clone size: .
D gene: .
CDR3 DNA: TGTGCCAGCAGCTTCTTACAGGATGGCTACACCTTC
CDR3 protein: CASSFLQDGYTF

V gene: TRBV5-1
J gene: TRBJ2-2
clone size: .
D gene: TRBD1
CDR3 DNA: TGCGCCAGCAGCCCTCTCGGAGCCATCACAGGGGGAAACACCGGGGAGCTGTTTTTT
CDR3 protein: CASSPLGAITGGNTGELFF

V gene: TRBV12-3/TRBV12-4
J gene: TRBJ1-2
clone size: .
D gene: .
CDR3 DNA: TGTGCCAGCACAGAAGGGGAACGCGGCTACACCTTC
CDR3 protein: CASTEGERGYTF

V gene: TRBV7-3
J gene: TRBJ2-7
clone size: .
D gene: TRBD2
CDR3 DNA: TGTGCCAGCAGCTTAACGAGGAAACTAGCGGACGCCTACGAGCAGTACTTC
CDR3 protein: CASSLTRKLADAYEQYF

V gene: TRBV5-4
J gene: TRBJ2-3
clone size: .
D gene: TRBD1
CDR3 DNA: TGTGCCAGCAGCTTGCCCGGACAGGGCACAGATACGCAGTATTTT
CDR3 protein: CASSLPGQGTDTQYF

V gene: TRBV7-9
J gene: TRBJ2-3
clone size: .
D gene: TRBD1
CDR3 DNA: TGTGCCAGCAGCCAGGGACAGGGAACAGATACGCAGTATTTT
CDR3 protein: CASSQGQGTDTQYF

V gene: TRBV7-2
J gene: TRBJ2-7
clone size: .
D gene: .
CDR3 DNA: TGTGCCAGCAGCTTAGGTCGACCGACCTACGAGCAGTACTTC
CDR3 protein: CASSLGRPTYEQYF

V gene: TRBV6-6
J gene: TRBJ2-1
clone size: .
D gene: .
CDR3 DNA: TGTGCCAGCAGTTACGGCCAGGATGAGCAGTTCTTC
CDR3 protein: CASSYGQDEQFF

V gene: TRBV7-9
J gene: TRBJ2-5
clone size: .
D gene: .
CDR3 DNA: TGTGCCAGCAGCTTAGGGGGAGCCCGGGAGACCCAGTACTTC
CDR3 protein: CASSLGGARETQYF

V gene: TRBV29-1
J gene: TRBJ2-5
clone size: .
D gene: .
CDR3 DNA: TGCAGCGCTGGGCTAGGGGGAGAGACCCAGTACTTC
CDR3 protein: CSAGLGGETQYF

V gene: TRBV27
J gene: TRBJ2-7
clone size: .
D gene: .
CDR3 DNA: TGTGCCAGCAATTTATCGAGGACAAACGAGCAGTACTTC
CDR3 protein: CASNLSRTNEQYF

V gene: TRBV6-5
J gene: TRBJ2-7
clone size: .
D gene: .
CDR3 DNA: TGTGCCAGCAGTCCGGACAGTGCCTACGAGCAGTACTTC
CDR3 protein: CASSPDSAYEQYF

V gene: TRBV28
J gene: TRBJ2-1
clone size: once
D gene: TRBD2
CDR3 DNA: TGTGCCAGCAGTTTTCCCGGCGGGGGCAATGAGCAGTTCTTC
CDR3 protein: CASSFPGGGNEQFF

V gene: TRBV6-7
J gene: TRBJ2-7
clone size: .
D gene: TRBD1
CDR3 DNA: TGTGCCAGCAGTGGTACAGGGGACGAGCAGTACTTC
CDR3 protein: CASSGTGDEQYF

V gene: TRBV7-9
J gene: TRBJ2-2
clone size: .
D gene: .
CDR3 DNA: TGTGCCAGCAGCTCAGCCGGGGGTACCGGGGAGCTGTTTTTT
CDR3 protein: CASSSAGGTGELFF

V gene: TRBV25-1
J gene: TRBJ1-1
clone size: many
D gene: .
CDR3 DNA: TGTGCCAGCAGTGAAACGTGGCCGAACACTGAAGCTTTCTTT
CDR3 protein: CASSETWPNTEAFF